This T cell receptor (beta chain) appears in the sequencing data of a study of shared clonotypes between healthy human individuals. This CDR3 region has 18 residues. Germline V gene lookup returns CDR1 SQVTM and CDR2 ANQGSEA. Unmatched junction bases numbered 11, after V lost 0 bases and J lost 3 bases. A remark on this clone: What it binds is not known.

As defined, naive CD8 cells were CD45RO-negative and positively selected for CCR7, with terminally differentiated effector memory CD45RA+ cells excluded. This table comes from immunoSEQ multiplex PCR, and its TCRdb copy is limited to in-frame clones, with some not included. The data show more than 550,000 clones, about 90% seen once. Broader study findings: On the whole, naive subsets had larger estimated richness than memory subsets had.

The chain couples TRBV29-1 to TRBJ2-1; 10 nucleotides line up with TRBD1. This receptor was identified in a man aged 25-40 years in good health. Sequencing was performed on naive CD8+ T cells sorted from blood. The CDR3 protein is CSVEEGQGSGLLYNEQFF. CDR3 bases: TGCAGCGTTGAAGAGGGACAGGGGTCCGGTTTGCTCTACAATGAGCAGTTCTTC.